The T cell receptor beta chain described here comes from a study of regulatory T cells in long-lasting Graves disease. The CDR3 consists of 14 residues. V shed 3 bases and J shed 2 bases, with 8 bases lying between them. The V gene's germline CDR1 is MNHEY and CDR2 SMNVEV (reference sequence). Described time point: newly diagnosed GD, antithyroid drugs for less than 3 months. The TCR library was prepared using RNA isolated from PBMCs. In this sample, this clonotype turned up many times. Relying on iRepertoire HTBI primers and Arm-PCR of CDR3 regions, the team built TCR beta libraries. One entry per CDR3 protein, called by TCRdb with MiXCR from the multiplex PCR reads. The sample includes 500,000 to 700,000 distinct CDR3 sequences, roughly 15% seen only once; the top ten take around 18%. The same sample was also studied in work on T cells in Graves' hyperthyroidism and ophthalmopathy.

The source of this sequence is a woman in her 30s with Graves disease. The chain recombines TRBV27 with TRBJ2-1; D may be TRBD1 (5 bases). The material was peripheral blood mononuclear cells (PBMCs), obtained at new diagnosis, from a patient treated with antithyroid drugs. CDR3 nucleotide sequence: TGTGCCAGCAGTTTCCCAGGGCCCTACAATGAGCAGTTCTTC. Translation: CASSFPGPYNEQFF.